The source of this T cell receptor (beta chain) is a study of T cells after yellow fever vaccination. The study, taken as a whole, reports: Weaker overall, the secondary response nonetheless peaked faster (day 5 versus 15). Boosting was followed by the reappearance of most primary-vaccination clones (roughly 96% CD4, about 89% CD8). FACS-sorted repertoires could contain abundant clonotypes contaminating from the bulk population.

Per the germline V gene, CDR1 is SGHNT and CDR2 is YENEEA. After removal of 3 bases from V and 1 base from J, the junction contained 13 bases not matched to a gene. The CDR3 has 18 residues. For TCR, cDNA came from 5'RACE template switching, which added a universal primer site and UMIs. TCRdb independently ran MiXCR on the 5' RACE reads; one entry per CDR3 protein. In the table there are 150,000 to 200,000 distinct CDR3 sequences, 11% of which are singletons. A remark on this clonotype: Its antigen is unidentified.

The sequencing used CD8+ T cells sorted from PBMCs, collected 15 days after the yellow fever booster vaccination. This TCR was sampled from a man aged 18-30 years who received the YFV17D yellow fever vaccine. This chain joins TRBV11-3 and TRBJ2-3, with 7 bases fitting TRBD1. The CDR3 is CASSFRDRVPHGTDTQYF. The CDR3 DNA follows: TGTGCCAGCAGCTTCCGCGACAGGGTCCCCCACGGCACAGATACGCAGTATTTT.